This TCR beta chain was sequenced during a study of blood T cell repertoires in COVID-19. V lost 4 bases and J lost 5, with 14 bases in between. Germline values: CDR1 SGHAT, CDR2 FQNNGV. The CDR3 contains 14 residues. Method: immunoSEQ multiplex PCR; TCRdb's copy keeps in-frame clones and lacks some. The profile covers under 200,000 clones, with 90% to 95% appearing a single time and approximately 0.5% taken by the ten largest. The chain uses TRBV11-2 and TRBJ2-5; possible D gene TRBD2, 6 bases. This TCR came from a man aged 50-59 years with acute or convalescent COVID-19. The sequencing input was peripheral blood. CDR3 region: CASSSSGVEETQYF. CDR3 DNA: TGTGCCAGCAGCTCCTCGGGAGTCGAGGAGACCCAGTACTTC.